This T cell receptor (beta chain) was sequenced in a study of blood T cell repertoires in COVID-19 (TCRdb year 2020). The study in broad terms: Collaborator samples came from the United States, Italy and Spain and covered acute and convalescent phases of COVID-19. Deeply sampled blood TCRbeta repertoires from subjects exposed to, actively infected with, or recovered from COVID-19 were included in the dataset. Nearly every sample came with metadata listing a de-identified subject ID, COVID-19 status, age in years and sex. The material from the prospective study consisted of cDNA or gDNA derived from T cells, B-cell-depleted T cells, or PBMCs. Samples came from the ongoing ImmuneRACE study (first 160 participants) plus 1,254 subjects from 6 global collaborators. The repertoires were released in a freely available public database intended as a resource for research on the immune response to SARS-CoV-2. HLA class I and class II types, where available, came from metadata supplied by the sample provider rather than from assay-based typing.

The germline V gene specifies KGHDR as CDR1 and SFDVKD as CDR2. V loses 4 bases, J loses 3 bases, and the germline ends lie 13 bases apart. Counted from cysteine to phenylalanine, this CDR3 has 15 amino acids. Kept here is only the CDR3 DNA, which spans 45 bases and is read in frame from base 1. General study outcomes and caveats: The quantity of clinical and demographic metadata differed by source and by participant and was supplied without curation.

Collaborating institutions collected whole blood in K2EDTA tubes following their own protocols. Collaborator samples were shipped for TCRbeta analysis as frozen whole blood, isolated PBMCs, or DNA extracted from either sample type. On this clone: Its antigen remains undetermined. The record has no base qualities; no much larger clone is one base away.

TCRbeta CDR3 regions were amplified from genomic DNA by means of the immunoSEQ Assay, a bias-controlled multiplex PCR. The source study handled its data this way. Nucleated cell counts per sample were estimated from amplification of reference gene primers within the assay. To quantify the absolute abundance of each unique TCRbeta CDR3 rearrangement, sequence reads were collapsed and filtered. For each sample, productive Simpson clonality was calculated as the square root of Simpson's diversity index across productive rearrangements. What TCRdb holds here is the immuneACCESS table cut down to in-frame rearrangements. Part of the clones is not present; checked against another copy, under half of the missing clones reflect an unresolved V gene, and the others are unexplained. That table gives V, J and clone size, and the DNA gave D and trimming. This sample lists 35,000 to 40,000 clones; around 91% were detected once. The leading ten clones occupy 25% of the sample.

Specimen: peripheral blood. This clonotype was obtained from a man in his fifties or sixties with active or convalescent COVID-19. The rearrangement combines TRBV24-1 with TRBJ2-3, with TRBD2 tentatively as D gene (6 bases match). The sequenced DNA is TGTGCCACCAGTGAGCGGGGCGGGGTGACAGATACGCAGTATTTT. Its protein product is CATSERGGVTDTQYF.